These 19 T cell receptor beta chains were all obtained from the same sample, sequenced in a study of blood T cell repertoires in COVID-19. Some clones are missing from TCRdb's copy, which holds only in-frame ones; the method was immunoSEQ multiplex PCR. The table lists about 140,000 clones, approximately 85% of them singletons, with approximately 3% in the top ten. Sequenced input: PBMCs or T cells enriched from blood (not recorded which). The receptors here all came from a woman between 45 and 60 years old with acute COVID-19.

The J gene is TRBJ2-2, the V gene TRBV7-9, with a possible D match to TRBD1 (6 bases). Germline lookup yields CDR1 SEHNR and CDR2 FQNEAQ (reference sequence). CDR3 length equals 15 residues. Trimming stripped 10 bases from V and 3 bases from J, with 18 bases between. As DNA, the CDR3 is TGTGCCATTTCGGGGAATACAGGGTACACCGGGGAGCTGTTTTTT. Translated: CAISGNTGYTGELFF.

V gene TRBV12-5 combines with J gene TRBJ1-2; TRBD1 is a possible D gene (5 bases). Germline-derived CDR1 and CDR2 are LGHNT and FRNRAP. The V end was cut by 5 bases, the J end by 12 bases, with 19 bases between. The CDR3 sequence is 13 residues long. Here the CDR3 reads CASGMMTAGVNTF. CDR3 nucleotides: TGTGCTAGTGGTATGATGACAGCGGGGGTAAACACCTTC.

J is TRBJ1-3 and V is TRBV10-3; D call uncertain. With 1 base removed from V and 0 bases from J, the gap between germline ends came to 7 bases. The CDR3 consists of 15 residues. Germline loops: CDR1 ENHRY, CDR2 SYGVKD. The CDR3, as DNA: TGTGCCATCAGTGAGTTTACAGACTCTGGAAACACCATATATTTT. Amino acids: CAISEFTDSGNTIYF.

The chain uses TRBV5-1 and TRBJ2-7; 7 bases match TRBD2. In germline, CDR1 is SGHRS, CDR2 YFSETQ. Trimming cost V 0 bases and J 1 base; bases outside gene matches: 4. The CDR3 contains 15 residues. CDR3 sequence: CASSLGASGSYEQYF. The CDR3 nucleotides are TGCGCCAGCAGCTTGGGGGCTAGCGGTTCCTACGAGCAGTACTTC.

J is TRBJ1-5 and V is TRBV6-6, with TRBD1 matching over 8 bases. The CDR3 is made up of 14 amino acids. CDR1 is MNHNY and CDR2 is SVGAGI in the germline V gene (reference sequence). V trimming: 6 bases; J trimming: 8 bases; junction bases outside the gene matches: 9. CDR3 sequence: CASSQDRGGKPQHF. Written as DNA, the CDR3 is TGTGCCAGCAGCCAAGACAGGGGAGGAAAGCCCCAGCATTTT.

The chain employs TRBV18 and TRBJ1-4; D perhaps matches TRBD1 (6 bases). Per the germline V gene, CDR1 is KGHSH and CDR2 is LQKENI. The CDR3 contains 18 residues. Trimming removed 2 bases at V and 1 base at J, with 17 bases between. CDR3 residues: CASSPIFARGQTNEKLFF. The CDR3 nucleotides are TGTGCCAGCTCACCAATTTTCGCCAGGGGCCAAACTAATGAAAAACTGTTTTTT.

CDR3 amino acids: CAINGGNYGYTF. CDR3 sequence (DNA): TGTGCCATCAACGGCGGAAACTATGGCTACACCTTC. The rearrangement links TRBV10-3 to TRBJ1-2; D not resolved. The CDR3 extends over 12 amino acids. CDR1 ENHRY and CDR2 SYGVKD come from the germline V gene. Trimming cost V 7 bases and J 2 bases, with 8 bases left between them.

The V call is TRBV7-2, the J call TRBJ1-6, with 7 bases fitting TRBD1. V trimming: 6 bases; J trimming: 9 bases; junction bases outside the gene matches: 11. CDR3 length equals 15 residues. CDR1 is SGHTA, CDR2 FQGNSA, per germline. The chain's CDR3 is CASRRGQEFFSPLHF. In DNA, the CDR3 is TGTGCCAGCAGGAGGGGGCAGGAGTTCTTTTCACCCCTCCACTTT.

The rearrangement links TRBV9 to TRBJ2-1; 9 bases map to TRBD2. There are 16 residues in the CDR3. The germline V gene has CDR1 SGDLS and CDR2 YYNGEE. The J segment lost 8 bases and the V segment lost 0 bases, leaving 9 bases of the junction unmatched. CDR3 coding DNA: TGTGCCAGCAGCGTAGATTCCCTAGCGGGAACCTATGAGCAGTTCTTC. Encoded protein: CASSVDSLAGTYEQFF.

DNA for the CDR3: TGTGCCTGGAGCCCGGGACAGGGCGCAACGAGGGATGGCTACACCTTC. Its translation is CAWSPGQGATRDGYTF. The gene calls are TRBV30 and TRBJ1-2; TRBD1 agrees at 9 bases. The ends lost 3 bases at V and 6 bases at J; junction bases unmatched: 14. This CDR3 is 16 amino acids long. The germline gives CDR1 GTSNPN, CDR2 SVGIG (reference sequence).

The rearrangement joins TRBV4-1 to TRBJ2-1; D may be TRBD1 (6 bases). CDR3 length: 16 amino acids. V was pared by 2 bases and J by 2 bases, with 13 bases between. CDR1 and CDR2 (germline): MGHRA, YSYEKL. The CDR3 loop is CASSQITGSAYNEQFF. The CDR3 DNA reads TGCGCCAGCAGCCAAATAACAGGGAGCGCCTACAATGAGCAGTTCTTC.

This clone was recorded only once. The rearrangement joins TRBV25-1 to TRBJ1-2; 11 nucleotides line up with TRBD1. The CDR3 loop spans 18 amino acids. The germline V gene encodes CDR1 MGHDK and CDR2 SYGVNS. The junction had 10 bases not matched to a gene; V was cut back by 3 bases and J by 1 base. CDR3 nucleotide sequence: TGTGCCAGCAGTGACCACGGACAGGGGGCAGGCGGTAACTATGGCTACACCTTC. Translated: CASSDHGQGAGGNYGYTF.

The gene calls are TRBV7-9 and TRBJ1-3; a possible D gene is TRBD1 (5 bases). CDR1 and CDR2 (germline): SEHNR, FQNEAQ (reference sequence). Trimming left V 1 base short and J 4 bases short, with 11 bases between. CDR3 size: 15 residues. This chain's CDR3 is CASSLVVGVGNTIYF. The DNA for the CDR3 is TGTGCCAGCAGCTTAGTTGTAGGGGTCGGAAACACCATATATTTT.

The V gene is TRBV7-2, the J gene TRBJ2-7, with TRBD2 matching 7 bases. Trimming at V came to 6 bases and at J to 3 bases, leaving 11 bases not matched to a gene. The CDR3 is 15 amino acids. Germline CDR1 is SGHTA and CDR2 is FQGNSA. This CDR3 reads CASREESGTFYEQYF. The CDR3 DNA is TGTGCCAGCAGGGAAGAGAGCGGGACGTTCTACGAGCAGTACTTC.

The chain links TRBV7-9 to TRBJ2-3; TRBD1 is a possible D gene (5 bases). Germline CDR1 is SEHNR and CDR2 is FQNEAQ (reference sequence). This CDR3 is built from 14 residues. Deletions cut 5 bases from V and 8 bases from J, with 17 bases between. Here the CDR3 DNA reads TGTGCCAGCAGCCAGGACACACGTCTGGCTACGCAGTATTTT. Amino acids: CASSQDTRLATQYF.

This chain joins TRBV21-1 and TRBJ1-1; the table's TRBD1 call for D was not verified on the DNA. TRBV21-1 is marked as a pseudogene. The CDR3 sequence is 16 residues long. CDR3 sequence reads: CASSMFRDTENTEAFF. CDR3 sequence (DNA): TGTGCCAGCAGTATGTTCCGGGACACGGAGAACACTGAAGCTTTCTTT.

The V gene is TRBV7-6, the J gene TRBJ2-5, with TRBD2 as a possible D gene (5 bases). V lost 3 bases, J lost 1 base, and 9 bases lay in between. The CDR3 loop spans 14 amino acids. Germline lookup yields CDR1 SGHVS and CDR2 FNYEAQ. CDR3 residues: CASSLGAVQETQYF. The CDR3, as DNA: TGTGCCAGCAGCTTGGGAGCGGTCCAAGAGACCCAGTACTTC.

The chain is built from TRBV3-1 (or the pseudogene TRBV3-2) and TRBJ1-5; D not resolved. The CDR3 sequence is 14 residues long. Germline V gene data show CDR1 as LGHDT and CDR2 as YNNKEL (reference sequence). With 3 bases removed from V and 1 base from J, the gap between germline ends came to 7 bases. CDR3 bases: TGTGCCAGCAGCCATGCGGGAAGCAATCAGCCCCAGCATTTT. Encoded protein: CASSHAGSNQPQHF.

The chain is built from TRBV19 and TRBJ1-5, with 7 bases fitting TRBD1. V dropped 6 bases and J dropped 0; count of bases not matched to a gene: 8. The CDR3 runs to 16 residues. Germline V CDR1 and CDR2: LNHDA, SQIVND (reference sequence). CDR3 region: CASSPGQYNSNQPQHF. In DNA, the CDR3 is TGTGCCAGTAGCCCGGGACAGTACAATAGCAATCAGCCCCAGCATTTT.